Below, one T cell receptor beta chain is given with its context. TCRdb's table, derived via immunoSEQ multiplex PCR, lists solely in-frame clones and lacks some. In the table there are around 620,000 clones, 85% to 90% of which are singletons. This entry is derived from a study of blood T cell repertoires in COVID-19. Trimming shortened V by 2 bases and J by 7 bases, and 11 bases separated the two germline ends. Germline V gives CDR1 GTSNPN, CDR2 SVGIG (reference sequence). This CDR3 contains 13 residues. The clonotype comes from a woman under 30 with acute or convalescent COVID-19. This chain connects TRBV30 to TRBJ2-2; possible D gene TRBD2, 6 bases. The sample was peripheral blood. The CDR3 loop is CAWSRRGGGELFF. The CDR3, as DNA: TGTGCCTGGAGTCGGAGGGGTGGCGGGGAGCTGTTTTTT.